This T cell receptor beta chain was recorded in a study of cytomegalovirus exposure and HLA in healthy donors. Study results and limitations: The investigators catalogued 160 or so TCR beta chains as cytomegalovirus-associated.

The repertoire was sequenced with immunoSEQ multiplex PCR; TCRdb's copy has only in-frame clones and lacks some. Altogether about 190,000 clones are present, around 84% being singletons, with the ten largest covering approximately 7%. The CDR3 spans 16 residues. Germline CDR1 and CDR2: MNHEY and SMNVEV (reference sequence). Trimming cost V 10 bases and J 7 bases; bases outside gene matches: 18. This clone was seen more than once but under ten times. Antigen unknown. This receptor was obtained from a man aged 18 to 30 in good health and CMV-seropositive. The V and J genes are TRBV27 and TRBJ2-7; 11 nucleotides match TRBD2. Sequences were obtained from PBMCs. The CDR3 spells CATRVVAGGGLGEQYF. CDR3 DNA: TGTGCCACCCGAGTAGTAGCGGGAGGGGGGTTGGGTGAGCAGTACTTC.